One sample yielded the 28 T cell receptor beta chains listed below, sequenced in a study of PD-1 blockade in classical Hodgkin lymphoma. Each and every patient relapsed after autologous stem cell transplantation, and patients got differing brentuximab vedotin exposure. Repertoires were generated with immunoSEQ multiplex PCR, while TCRdb's copy carries only in-frame clones and drops some. The top ten clones hold less than 3.5% of a sample with about 98,000 clones, roughly 92% of them seen once. The sequenced sample was peripheral blood mononuclear cells (PBMCs), obtained at baseline. These receptor sequences come from a human donor with classical Hodgkin lymphoma.

The chain links TRBV29-1 to TRBJ2-7; D might be TRBD2 (5 bases). Germline V gene lookup returns CDR1 SQVTM and CDR2 ANQGSEA. Trimming removed 0 bases at V and 0 bases at J, with 15 bases between. The CDR3 contains 16 residues. DNA for the CDR3: TGCAGCGTTGAAGAGTGGCTCCGGACTGGCTCCTACGAGCAGTACTTC. This gives the protein CSVEEWLRTGSYEQYF.

The chain employs TRBV19 and TRBJ1-4, with 8 nucleotides matching TRBD1. The CDR3 sequence is 16 residues long. Germline loops: CDR1 LNHDA, CDR2 SQIVND (reference sequence). The ends lost 6 bases at V and 4 bases at J; junction bases unmatched: 10. In DNA, the CDR3 is TGTGCCAGTAGCCCCGCTAGAACAGGGGGTAATGAAAAACTGTTTTTT. Encoded protein: CASSPARTGGNEKLFF.

As regards this clone: The same CDR3 is also encoded by other DNA sequences in this sample. The chain employs TRBV5-1 and TRBJ1-1; D unresolved. Trimming removed 1 base at V and 1 base at J, with 5 bases between. This CDR3 has 13 amino acids. Germline-derived CDR1 and CDR2 are SGHRS and YFSETQ. CDR3 in DNA: TGCGCCAGCAGCTTGACGGCGAACACTGAAGCTTTCTTT. Protein sequence: CASSLTANTEAFF.

The V call is TRBV4-1, the J call TRBJ1-5; D is possibly TRBD1 (5 bases). CDR1 and CDR2 from the germline V gene are MGHRA and YSYEKL. The CDR3 sequence is 17 residues long. V shed 0 bases and J shed 0 bases, with 12 bases lying between them. CDR3 sequence reads: CASSQDPSGSSNQPQHF. The CDR3 nucleotides are TGCGCCAGCAGCCAAGATCCGTCAGGGAGTAGCAATCAGCCCCAGCATTTT.

The chain combines TRBV27 with TRBJ1-2; D is possibly TRBD1 (5 bases). Trimming removed 6 bases from V and 6 bases from J, with 20 bases in between. Germline CDR1 MNHEY, CDR2 SMNVEV (reference sequence). The CDR3 is 15 residues long. CDR3 DNA sequence: TGTGCCAGCAGGACACCGGGGCTTACTGGGCATGGCTACACCTTC. Protein sequence: CASRTPGLTGHGYTF.

Comment on this clone: The junction differs from germline at one of its ends, possibly a read error. The chain has TRBV27 and TRBJ2-4; 7 nucleotides agree with TRBD1. CDR3 size: 15 residues. Germline loops: CDR1 MNHEY, CDR2 SMNVEV (reference sequence). The CDR3 region has the DNA TGTGCCAGCAGTTTAAGGGGGCCTGCCATAAACATTCAGTACTTC. It encodes CASSLRGPAINIQYF.

The rearrangement uses TRBV28 and TRBJ2-7; either TRBD1 or TRBD2 may fit D (5 bases each). Trimming left V 6 bases short and J 0 bases short, with 12 bases between. This CDR3 is built from 14 residues. Germline V CDR1 and CDR2: MDHEN, SYDVKM. This CDR3 reads CASRRDGASYEQYF. CDR3 sequence (DNA): TGTGCCAGCAGACGGGACGGCGCCTCCTACGAGCAGTACTTC.

The chain links TRBV7-8 to TRBJ1-4; D ambiguous. The length of the CDR3 is 14 residues. The germline V gene encodes CDR1 SGHVS and CDR2 FQNEAQ. Deletions cut 4 bases from V and 8 bases from J, with 14 bases between. CDR3 region: CASSSRPEDEKLFF. The CDR3 bases are TGTGCCAGCAGCTCCCGTCCGGAGGACGAAAAACTGTTTTTT.

V gene TRBV29-1 combines with J gene TRBJ1-2; 8 bases map to TRBD1. The germline gives CDR1 SQVTM, CDR2 ANQGSEA. The CDR3 consists of 14 residues. Unmatched junction bases numbered 9, after V lost 6 bases and J lost 3 bases. The CDR3 DNA follows: TGCAGCGTGGGGACAGGTCGGGGCGACTATGGCTACACCTTC. It codes for CSVGTGRGDYGYTF. The variable domain in full, completed from reference TRBV29-1 and TRBJ1-2, reads SAVISQKPSRDICQRGTSLTIQCQVDSQVTMMFWYRQQPGQSLTLIATANQGSEATYESGFVIDKFPISRPNLTFSTLTVSNMSPEDSSIYLCSVGTGRGDYGYTFGSGTRLTVV.

The CDR3 nucleotides read TGTGCCAGCAGTTACTCGCCGGGGGGCTACGAGCAGTACTTC. Translated, it gives CASSYSPGGYEQYF. The chain recombines TRBV6-6 with TRBJ2-7; 7 nucleotides line up with TRBD2. Germline V gene data show CDR1 as MNHNY and CDR2 as SVGAGI (reference sequence). The junction had 2 bases not matched to a gene; V was cut back by 0 bases and J by 3 bases. The length of the CDR3 is 14 residues.

The rearrangement uses TRBV10-2 and TRBJ2-7; TRBD2 agrees at 7 bases. V lost 5 bases and J lost 6; bases outside the gene matches: 7. Germline-derived CDR1 and CDR2 are WSHSY and SAAADI. This CDR3 has 13 residues. CDR3 DNA sequence: TGCGCCAGCAGTTCGGGGGGTTGGTCCGAGCAGTACTTC. Protein product: CASSSGGWSEQYF.

CDR3 amino acids: CASKIDGLRNTQYF. CDR3 coding DNA: TGCGCCAGCAAGATTGACGGCCTAAGAAATACGCAGTATTTT. The V gene is TRBV5-1, the J gene TRBJ2-3; no firm D call. Germline V gene lookup returns CDR1 SGHRS and CDR2 YFSETQ. The CDR3 contains 14 residues. V gave up 6 bases and J gave up 7 bases, with 18 bases separating them.

The chain uses TRBV15 and TRBJ2-7; 7 bases are shared with TRBD1. Germline loops: CDR1 LNHNV, CDR2 YYDKDF (reference sequence). The CDR3 is 13 residues long. With 4 bases clipped from V and 3 bases from J, the junction kept 3 bases outside the gene matches. CDR3 DNA sequence: TGTGCCACCAGCAACGGACAGGTCTACGAGCAGTACTTC. The encoded protein is CATSNGQVYEQYF.

The chain employs TRBV7-9 and TRBJ2-2; 9 bases line up with TRBD1. The ends lost 6 bases at V and 3 bases at J; junction bases unmatched: 8. The CDR3 totals 16 residues. Germline CDR1 and CDR2: SEHNR and FQNEAQ (reference sequence). CDR3 in DNA: TGTGCCAGCAGACACACAGGGGGCGGGGACACCGGGGAGCTGTTTTTT. Protein sequence: CASRHTGGGDTGELFF.

The V call is TRBV19, the J call TRBJ2-7, with D possibly TRBD2 on 6 matching bases. V gave up 0 bases and J gave up 1 base, with 10 bases separating them. Germline CDR1 is LNHDA and CDR2 is SQIVND (reference sequence). This CDR3 contains 15 residues. This CDR3 is CASSIDRERSYEQYF. The CDR3 DNA reads as TGTGCCAGTAGTATAGACCGGGAGAGATCCTACGAGCAGTACTTC.

The chain joins TRBV28 to TRBJ2-5; 12 bases agree with TRBD2. CDR1 is MDHEN and CDR2 is SYDVKM in the germline V gene. This CDR3 contains 18 residues. Germline trimming cut 5 bases from V and 3 bases from J; bases unmatched to any gene: 13. CDR3 loop: CASSTPSGRAFWKETQYF. CDR3 coding DNA: TGTGCCAGCAGTACCCCTAGCGGGAGGGCCTTCTGGAAAGAGACCCAGTACTTC.

The chain has TRBV11-2 and TRBJ2-1; D is undetermined. The CDR3 is 12 residues long. Trimming pared 2 bases from V and 9 bases from J, leaving 8 bases between. Germline CDR1 and CDR2: SGHAT and FQNNGV. DNA for the CDR3: TGTGCCAGCAGCTTATTCACGACTGAGCAGTTCTTC. Its protein is CASSLFTTEQFF.

V usage is TRBV12-5 and J usage is TRBJ2-2; weak D call: TRBD2 (6 bases). Per germline, CDR1 LGHNT and CDR2 FRNRAP. The CDR3 is 16 residues long. Trimming cost V 1 base and J 7 bases, with 16 bases left between them. Written as DNA, the CDR3 is TGTGCTAGTGGTTTGGGGGAGACTAGTCGCCTCGGGGAGCTGTTTTTT. This translates into CASGLGETSRLGELFF.

The V gene is TRBV28, the J gene TRBJ2-3; D is perhaps TRBD1 or TRBD2 (5 bases each). This CDR3 region has 13 residues. Germline CDR1 reads MDHEN; CDR2 reads SYDVKM. Trimming cost V 2 bases and J 4 bases, with 7 bases left between them. For the CDR3, the DNA is TGTGCCAGCAGTTTACAGGGAGCAGATACGCAGTATTTT. Translating it yields CASSLQGADTQYF.

This chain connects TRBV6-5 to TRBJ2-5; D is tentatively TRBD1 or TRBD2 (5 bases each). V dropped 0 bases and J dropped 5 bases, with 16 bases sitting between them. From germline, CDR1 is MNHEY and CDR2 SVGAGI. This CDR3 comprises 16 residues. CDR3 sequence reads: CASSYSGQASWETQYF. The CDR3 DNA sequence: TGTGCCAGCAGTTACTCGGGGCAGGCTAGCTGGGAGACCCAGTACTTC.

This clone was detected only once. The rearrangement uses TRBV5-1 and TRBJ2-7; 12 bases fit TRBD1. V lost 3 bases to trimming and J lost 5 bases; unmatched junction nucleotides: 3. The germline V gene encodes CDR1 SGHRS and CDR2 YFSETQ. This CDR3 region has 14 residues. The CDR3 spells CASSSGQGANEQYF. CDR3 DNA sequence: TGCGCCAGCAGCTCGGGACAGGGGGCTAACGAGCAGTACTTC.

In its sample, this clone was seen once. The genes are TRBV10-3 and TRBJ2-3; D is perhaps TRBD1 (6 bases). V lost 4 bases and J lost 8, with 16 bases in between. Germline V gene data show CDR1 as ENHRY and CDR2 as SYGVKD. The CDR3 is 14 residues long. The CDR3 reads CAISVSTGSVTQYF. The CDR3 DNA follows: TGTGCCATCAGTGTGTCAACAGGGTCCGTTACGCAGTATTTT.

This clone was observed a single time. The J gene is TRBJ2-3, the V gene TRBV27; either TRBD1 or TRBD2 may fit D (5 bases each). V was pared by 6 bases and J by 2 bases, with 12 bases between. The CDR3 has 14 residues. The V gene's germline CDR1 is MNHEY and CDR2 SMNVEV (reference sequence). CDR3 in amino acids: CASRGTVTTDTQYF. Written as DNA, the CDR3 is TGTGCCAGCAGGGGGACCGTGACCACAGATACGCAGTATTTT.

This clone appeared a single time. The chain's CDR3 is CASSFGRAITDTQYF. For the CDR3, the DNA is TGTGCCAGCAGCTTCGGGAGGGCTATCACAGATACGCAGTATTTT. This chain links TRBV7-2 with TRBJ2-3; 8 bases are a match to TRBD2. This CDR3 is built from 15 residues. Trimming removed 3 bases from V and 2 bases from J; junction bases left unmatched: 4. Germline CDR1 is SGHTA and CDR2 is FQGNSA.

The chain has TRBV27 and TRBJ1-5; D is unresolved. The CDR3 covers 13 residues. The germline V gene has CDR1 MNHEY and CDR2 SMNVEV (reference sequence). V lost 5 bases to trimming and J lost 10 bases, with 15 bases between them. The CDR3: CASSATSGSPQHF. DNA of the CDR3: TGTGCCAGCAGTGCAACTTCCGGGTCCCCCCAGCATTTT.

This chain joins TRBV9 and TRBJ2-5; tentative D call: TRBD2 (5 bases). Germline values: CDR1 SGDLS, CDR2 YYNGEE. The CDR3 is made up of 14 amino acids. The V end lost 0 bases, the J end lost 3 bases, and 9 bases lay between the germline ends. This CDR3 is CASSVDGREETQYF. The CDR3, as DNA: TGTGCCAGCAGCGTAGATGGGCGGGAAGAGACCCAGTACTTC.

The V gene is TRBV7-9, the J gene TRBJ2-5; TRBD1 agrees at 9 bases. V shed 5 bases and J 4 bases; nucleotides not matched to a gene: 8. The germline gives CDR1 SEHNR, CDR2 FQNEAQ (reference sequence). There are 15 residues in the CDR3. The CDR3: CASSRSTGGGETQYF. The CDR3 DNA is TGTGCCAGCAGCCGTTCGACAGGGGGAGGAGAGACCCAGTACTTC.

This clone has just a few counts. V and J are TRBV7-2 and TRBJ1-2; D is possibly TRBD1 (5 bases). The CDR3 extends over 16 amino acids. CDR1 is SGHTA, CDR2 FQGNSA, per germline. The V gene lost 4 bases and the J gene lost 5 bases, with 20 bases spanning the gap. The CDR3 region has the DNA TGTGCCAGCAGCTCAGACTCCGGGGCCCGGGGGTATGGCTACACCTTC. Translating it yields CASSSDSGARGYGYTF.